The 21 T cell receptor beta chains presented below share a single source sample, sequenced in a study of blood T cells in healthy people across ages. Sample-barcoded 5' priming and a J-beta primer mix drove a second PCR of roughly 6 to 12 cycles. TCRdb ran MiXCR on the 5' RACE reads and lists one entry per CDR3 protein. The table shows approximately 800,000 distinct CDR3 sequences, with 20% to 30% occurring only once. The same data also went into a second study, on T cells of mothers and their children.

The source material was blood. Receptors were obtained from a boy aged 5 to 17 in good health.

This clonotype appeared a few times. The chain joins TRBV29-1 to TRBJ2-7; D unclear. CDR3 size: 11 residues. Trimming took off 5 bases at V and 1 base at J, with 6 bases between the two ends. Germline CDR1 is SQVTM and CDR2 is ANQGSEA. The CDR3 protein is CSVSVSYEQYF. CDR3 nucleotide sequence: TGCAGCGTTTCCGTTTCCTACGAGCAGTACTTC.

The chain is built from TRBV27 and TRBJ2-5, with 8 nucleotides matching TRBD1. TRBJ2-7 matches the DNA end more closely, so the J call is doubtful. The germline gives CDR1 MNHEY, CDR2 SMNVEV (reference sequence). This CDR3 has 14 amino acids. CDR3 sequence reads: CASSSLTGVHEQYF. CDR3 nucleotides: TGTGCCAGCAGTTCATTGACAGGGGTACACGAGCAGTACTTC.

This clonotype has more than one count but fewer than ten. This sequence joins TRBV7-4 and TRBJ1-1; 9 nucleotides match TRBD1. V lost 7 bases, J lost 7 bases, and 10 bases stayed unmatched. Per germline, CDR1 SGHVT and CDR2 SQSDAQ. CDR3 length: 14 residues. The chain's CDR3 is CASNVQGAHDEAFF. The CDR3 DNA follows: TGTGCCAGCAACGTACAGGGGGCGCACGATGAAGCTTTCTTT.

This clonotype was observed a few times. The chain has TRBV12-3 or TRBV12-4 and TRBJ2-5, with D uncertain. Deletions cut 5 bases from V and 8 bases from J, with 9 bases between. This CDR3 comprises 11 residues. The CDR3 reads CASSQENTQYF. The CDR3 nucleotides read TGTGCCAGCAGTCAAGAGAATACCCAGTACTTC.

This clonotype was counted a few times. This chain joins TRBV28 and TRBJ2-7, with TRBD2 as a possible D gene (7 bases). This CDR3 has 15 residues. CDR1 and CDR2 (germline): MDHEN, SYDVKM. V gave up 3 bases and J gave up 4 bases, with 16 bases separating them. DNA of the CDR3: TGTGCCAGCAGTTTTGGGGGGGCCTTTGCGTACGAGCAGTACTTC. This sequence encodes CASSFGGAFAYEQYF.

A few counts support this clonotype. The chain links TRBV18 to TRBJ2-7; possibly TRBD1 for D (6 bases). The CDR3 is 15 residues long. The V and J ends lost 5 bases and 3 bases respectively, with 17 bases between them. The germline gives CDR1 KGHSH, CDR2 LQKENI. The CDR3 bases are TGTGCCAGCTCAGCCGGGCAGGGGTTAAACTACGAGCAGTACTTC. Translating gives CASSAGQGLNYEQYF.

The chain joins TRBV7-3 to TRBJ1-1; TRBD1 agrees at 9 bases. The CDR3 totals 14 residues. From germline, CDR1 is SGHTA and CDR2 FQGTGA. V lost 5 bases to trimming and J lost 10 bases; unmatched junction nucleotides: 11. CDR3 loop: CASSLLYRGLGAFF. DNA of the CDR3: TGTGCCAGCAGCCTCCTTTACAGGGGGCTGGGAGCTTTCTTT.

V usage is TRBV20-1 and J usage is TRBJ2-5, with D possibly matching TRBD1 (6 bases). V was pared by 4 bases and J by 0 bases, with 9 bases between. This CDR3 region has 13 residues. From germline, CDR1 is DFQATT and CDR2 SNEGSKA (reference sequence). CDR3 sequence: CSATGDNQETQYF. CDR3 DNA: TGCAGTGCTACTGGGGACAACCAAGAGACCCAGTACTTC.

There are a few counts of this clonotype. V and J are TRBV6-5 and TRBJ1-5; unclear D gene. The length of the CDR3 is 15 residues. Germline V lookup: CDR1 MNHEY, CDR2 SVGAGI. The ends were cut back, 6 bases at V and 5 bases at J, with 17 bases in the middle. CDR3 amino acids: CASSSSVGNDQPQHF. The DNA of the CDR3 is TGTGCCAGCAGCTCCTCAGTGGGGAACGATCAGCCCCAGCATTTT.

This clonotype was detected a few times. V usage is TRBV6-4 and J usage is TRBJ1-5, with unresolved D. The CDR3 consists of 17 residues. V lost 5 bases, J lost 0 bases, and 17 bases lay in between. Germline V CDR1 and CDR2: MRHNA, SNTAGT. The CDR3 DNA reads as TGTGCCAGCAGTCCGGACCCCGGGGTCTATAGCAATCAGCCCCAGCATTTT. As protein: CASSPDPGVYSNQPQHF.

This clonotype has just a few counts. V and J are TRBV4-1 and TRBJ2-3, with 12 nucleotides matching TRBD2. This CDR3 region has 18 residues. Germline V gene lookup returns CDR1 MGHRA and CDR2 YSYEKL. V lost 3 bases to trimming and J lost 2 bases; unmatched junction nucleotides: 9. The CDR3 sequence: CASSQRLAGDNHTDTQYF. For the CDR3, the DNA is TGCGCCAGCAGCCAGAGACTAGCGGGGGACAACCACACAGATACGCAGTATTTT.

This clonotype was observed many times. The chain employs TRBV12-3 or TRBV12-4 and TRBJ1-6; 8 nucleotides match TRBD1. J gave up 6 bases and V 6 bases, and 4 bases lay outside the gene matches. The CDR3 extends over 14 amino acids. The CDR3 here is CASSLTGVNSPLHF. For the CDR3, the DNA is TGTGCCAGCAGCCTGACAGGGGTTAATTCACCCCTCCACTTT.

This clonotype was detected a few times. The rearrangement links TRBV14 to TRBJ2-7, with 9 bases that match TRBD1. Looked up from germline, CDR1 is SGHDN and CDR2 is FVKESK. The CDR3 length is 15 residues. Unmatched junction bases numbered 10, after V lost 5 bases and J lost 5 bases. Here the CDR3 reads CASSFRDRVFHEQYF. CDR3 nucleotide sequence: TGTGCCAGCAGCTTCCGGGACAGGGTATTTCACGAGCAGTACTTC.

This clonotype was found a few times. V and J are TRBV29-1 and TRBJ1-1, with D unresolved. This CDR3 spans 13 amino acids. Germline V gene lookup returns CDR1 SQVTM and CDR2 ANQGSEA. Trimming took 7 bases from V and 5 from J, leaving 17 bases between them. The CDR3 reads CSAAETRITEAFF. The CDR3 DNA reads TGCAGCGCCGCTGAGACACGGATAACTGAAGCTTTCTTT. The variable domain in full, with the rest retrieved from reference TRBV29-1 and TRBJ1-1, is SAVISQKPSRDICQRGTSLTIQCQVDSQVTMMFWYRQQPGQSLTLIATANQGSEATYESGFVIDKFPISRPNLTFSTLTVSNMSPEDSSIYLCSAAETRITEAFFGQGTRLTVV.

V gene TRBV19 combines with J gene TRBJ2-1; D is unclear. Looked up from germline, CDR1 is LNHDA and CDR2 is SQIVND (reference sequence). This CDR3 spans 15 amino acids. V lost 4 bases to trimming and J lost 0 bases, with 10 bases between them. The DNA for the CDR3 is TGTGCCAGTAGTACGACTCCAAGCTCCTACAATGAGCAGTTCTTC. It yields the protein CASSTTPSSYNEQFF.

V usage is TRBV7-8 and J usage is TRBJ2-3; D call uncertain. V gave up 9 bases and J gave up 0 bases, with 13 bases separating them. This CDR3 has 14 amino acids. Germline CDR1 and CDR2: SGHVS and FQNEAQ. As DNA, the CDR3 is TGTGCCAGTTACACAACCCTAAGCACAGATACGCAGTATTTT. Translated, it gives CASYTTLSTDTQYF.

The chain joins TRBV9 to TRBJ2-3; D not resolved. Germline CDR1 reads SGDLS; CDR2 reads YYNGEE. The V and J ends lost 0 bases and 4 bases respectively, with 6 bases between them. The CDR3 has 13 residues. The CDR3 loop is CASSVAVADTQYF. The DNA of the CDR3 is TGTGCCAGCAGCGTAGCTGTCGCAGATACGCAGTATTTT.

A few counts support this clonotype. The V gene is TRBV5-1, the J gene TRBJ2-1, with D perhaps TRBD2 (7 bases). V was cut by 3 bases and J by 5 bases, with 18 bases left in between. The CDR3 consists of 16 residues. CDR1 and CDR2 from the germline V gene are SGHRS and YFSETQ. CDR3 DNA sequence: TGCGCCAGCAGCTGGGGACTAACGGGGGCTAACAATGAGCAGTTCTTC. Its protein product is CASSWGLTGANNEQFF. Full variable domain (remainder filled in from reference TRBV5-1 and TRBJ2-1): KAGVTQTPRYLIKTRGQQVTLSCSPISGHRSVSWYQQTPGQGLQFLFEYFSETQRNKGNFPGRFSGRQFSNSRSEMNVSTLELGDSALYLCASSWGLTGANNEQFFGPGTRLTVL.

In this sample, this clonotype turned up a few times. The chain employs TRBV4-1 and TRBJ2-7, with 8 bases identical to TRBD1. V lost 1 base, J lost 4 bases, and 12 bases stayed unmatched. Per the germline V gene, CDR1 is MGHRA and CDR2 is YSYEKL. The CDR3 extends over 17 amino acids. DNA of the CDR3: TGCGCCAGCAGCCAAGGTCCGCCGGGACAGGTGACTTACGAGCAGTACTTC. Translation gives CASSQGPPGQVTYEQYF.

The chain combines TRBV7-3 with TRBJ1-1, with 8 positions matching TRBD1. Germline loops: CDR1 SGHTA, CDR2 FQGTGA. Trimming at V came to 2 bases and at J to 6 bases, leaving 17 bases not matched to a gene. This CDR3 has 18 residues. The CDR3 DNA follows: TGTGCCAGCAGCTTAGGGGCAGGGGGCGGGGGAATAGGTGCTGAAGCTTTCTTT. Amino acids: CASSLGAGGGGIGAEAFF.

This clonotype appeared a single time. The rearrangement joins TRBV9 to TRBJ2-7, with TRBD1 matching 7 bases. CDR3 length equals 15 residues. V gave up 5 bases and J gave up 2 bases; unmatched junction bases: 10. Looked up from germline, CDR1 is SGDLS and CDR2 is YYNGEE. CDR3 amino acids: CASSDPTGKPYEQYF. Written as DNA, the CDR3 is TGTGCCAGCAGTGATCCGACAGGGAAGCCCTACGAGCAGTACTTC.